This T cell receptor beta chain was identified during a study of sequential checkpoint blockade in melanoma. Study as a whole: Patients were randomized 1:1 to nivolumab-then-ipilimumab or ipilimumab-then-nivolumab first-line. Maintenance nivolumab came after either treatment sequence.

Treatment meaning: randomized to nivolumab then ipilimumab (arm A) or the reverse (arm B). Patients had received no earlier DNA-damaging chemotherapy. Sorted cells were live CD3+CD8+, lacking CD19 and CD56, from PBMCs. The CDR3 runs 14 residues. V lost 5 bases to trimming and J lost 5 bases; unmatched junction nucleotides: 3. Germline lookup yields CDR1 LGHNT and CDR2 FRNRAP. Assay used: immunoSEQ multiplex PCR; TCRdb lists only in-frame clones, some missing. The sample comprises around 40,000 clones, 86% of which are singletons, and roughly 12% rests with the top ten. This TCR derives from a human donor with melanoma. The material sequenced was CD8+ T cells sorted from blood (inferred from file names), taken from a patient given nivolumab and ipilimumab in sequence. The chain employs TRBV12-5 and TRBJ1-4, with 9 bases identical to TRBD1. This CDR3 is CASGQTGGNEKLFF. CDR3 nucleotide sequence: TGTGCTAGTGGTCAGACAGGGGGGAATGAAAAACTGTTTTTT.